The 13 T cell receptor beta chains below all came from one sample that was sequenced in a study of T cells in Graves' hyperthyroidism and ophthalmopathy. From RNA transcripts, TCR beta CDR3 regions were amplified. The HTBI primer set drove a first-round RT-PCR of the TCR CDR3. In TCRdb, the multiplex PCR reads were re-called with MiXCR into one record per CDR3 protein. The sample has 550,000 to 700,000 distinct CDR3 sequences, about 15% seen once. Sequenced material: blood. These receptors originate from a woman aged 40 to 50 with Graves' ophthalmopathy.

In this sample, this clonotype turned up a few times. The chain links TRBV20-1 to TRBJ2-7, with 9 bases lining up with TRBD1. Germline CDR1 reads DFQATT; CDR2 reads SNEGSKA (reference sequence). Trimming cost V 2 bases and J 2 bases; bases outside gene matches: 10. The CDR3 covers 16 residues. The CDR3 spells CSARPYGQGNPYEQYF. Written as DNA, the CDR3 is TGCAGTGCTAGACCCTACGGACAGGGGAATCCCTACGAGCAGTACTTC.

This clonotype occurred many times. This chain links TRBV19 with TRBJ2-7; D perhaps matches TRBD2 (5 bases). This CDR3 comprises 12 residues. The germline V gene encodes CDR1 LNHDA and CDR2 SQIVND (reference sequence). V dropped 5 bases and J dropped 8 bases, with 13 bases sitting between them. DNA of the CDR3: TGTGCCAGTAGTGCGGCTGACGGGAAGCAGTACTTC. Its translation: CASSAADGKQYF.

CDR3 coding DNA: TGTGCTAGTGGTTTGGTTACAGGGGGCTCGGATCAGCCCCAGCATTTT. It codes for CASGLVTGGSDQPQHF. The chain recombines TRBV12-5 with TRBJ1-5; 9 bases agree with TRBD1. The length of the CDR3 is 16 residues. The ends lost 0 bases at V and 5 bases at J; junction bases unmatched: 5. Germline loops: CDR1 LGHNT, CDR2 FRNRAP.

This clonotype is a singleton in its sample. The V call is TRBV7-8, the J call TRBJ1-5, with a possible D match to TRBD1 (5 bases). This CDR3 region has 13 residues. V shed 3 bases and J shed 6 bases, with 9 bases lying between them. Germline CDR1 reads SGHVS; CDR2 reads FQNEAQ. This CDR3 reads CASSFDRFQPQHF. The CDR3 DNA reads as TGTGCCAGCAGCTTTGACAGATTTCAGCCCCAGCATTTT.

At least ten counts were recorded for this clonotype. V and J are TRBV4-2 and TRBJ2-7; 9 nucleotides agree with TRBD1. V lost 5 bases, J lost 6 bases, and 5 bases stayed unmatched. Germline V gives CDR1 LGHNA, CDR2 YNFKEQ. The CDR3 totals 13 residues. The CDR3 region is CASSAQGASEQYF. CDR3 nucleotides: TGTGCCAGCAGCGCACAGGGGGCCAGCGAGCAGTACTTC.

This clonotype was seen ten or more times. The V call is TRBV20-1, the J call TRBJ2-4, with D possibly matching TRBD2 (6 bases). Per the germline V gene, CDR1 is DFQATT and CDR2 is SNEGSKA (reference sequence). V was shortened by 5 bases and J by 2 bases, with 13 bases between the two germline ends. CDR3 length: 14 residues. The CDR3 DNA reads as TGCAGTGCTCCGTTCGGGACTCCCAAAAACATTCAGTACTTC. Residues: CSAPFGTPKNIQYF.

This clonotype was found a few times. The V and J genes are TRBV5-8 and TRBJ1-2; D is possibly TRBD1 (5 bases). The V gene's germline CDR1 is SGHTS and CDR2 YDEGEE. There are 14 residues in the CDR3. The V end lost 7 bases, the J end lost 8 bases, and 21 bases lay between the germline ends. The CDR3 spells CASSRLGGSGGYTF. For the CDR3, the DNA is TGTGCCAGCTCCCGACTCGGGGGATCAGGGGGCTACACCTTC.

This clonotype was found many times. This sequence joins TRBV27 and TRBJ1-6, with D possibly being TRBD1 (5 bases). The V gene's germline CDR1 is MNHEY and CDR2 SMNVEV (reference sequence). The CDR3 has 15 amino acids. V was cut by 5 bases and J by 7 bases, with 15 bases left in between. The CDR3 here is CASSNRDGPNSPLHF. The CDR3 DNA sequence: TGTGCCAGCAGTAACCGGGACGGACCAAATTCACCCCTCCACTTT.

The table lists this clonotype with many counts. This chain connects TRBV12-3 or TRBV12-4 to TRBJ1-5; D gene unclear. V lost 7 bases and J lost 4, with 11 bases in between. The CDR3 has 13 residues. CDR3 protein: CASTPGSNQPQHF. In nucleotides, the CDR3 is TGTGCCAGCACCCCAGGATCAAATCAGCCCCAGCATTTT.

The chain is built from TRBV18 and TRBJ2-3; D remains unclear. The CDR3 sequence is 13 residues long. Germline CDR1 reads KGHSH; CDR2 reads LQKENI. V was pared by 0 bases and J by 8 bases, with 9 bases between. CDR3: CASSPPARLTQYF. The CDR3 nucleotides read TGTGCCAGCTCACCACCGGCCCGCCTTACGCAGTATTTT.

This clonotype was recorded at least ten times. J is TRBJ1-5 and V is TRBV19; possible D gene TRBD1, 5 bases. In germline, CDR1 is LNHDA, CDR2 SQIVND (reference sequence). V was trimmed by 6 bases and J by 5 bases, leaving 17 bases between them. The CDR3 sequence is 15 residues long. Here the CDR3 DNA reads TGTGCCAGTAGCCCGTCCGGCGACAGCTATCAGCCCCAGCATTTT. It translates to CASSPSGDSYQPQHF.

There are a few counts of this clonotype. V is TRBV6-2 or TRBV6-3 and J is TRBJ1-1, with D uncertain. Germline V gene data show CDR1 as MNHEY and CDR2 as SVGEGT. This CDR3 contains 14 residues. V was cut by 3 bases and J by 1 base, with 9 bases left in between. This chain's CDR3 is CASSYDKPNTEAFF. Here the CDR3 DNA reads TGTGCCAGCAGTTATGACAAGCCGAACACTGAAGCTTTCTTT.

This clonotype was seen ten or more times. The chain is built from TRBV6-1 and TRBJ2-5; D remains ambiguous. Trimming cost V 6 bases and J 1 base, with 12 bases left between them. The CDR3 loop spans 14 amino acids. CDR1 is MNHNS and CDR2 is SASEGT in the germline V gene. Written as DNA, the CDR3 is TGTGCCAGCAGGGAACTCCAGGTCCAAGAGACCCAGTACTTC. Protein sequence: CASRELQVQETQYF.